The rows below give T cell receptor beta chains drawn from one sample of a study of beta chain features in type 1 diabetes. TCRdb keeps only in-frame clones here, not all; method: immunoSEQ multiplex PCR. The sample consists of 330,000 or so clones, around 12% of them appearing once. Sequencing was carried out using naive CD4+ T cells from blood. The receptors here all came from a woman aged 18 to 35 with type 1 diabetes. Each CDR3 is given with its conserved first and last residue. Fields, in order: V gene, D gene, J gene, clone size, CDR3 protein, CDR3 DNA. D genes are given only for firm matches. Expanded clones get a size class; other rows say once, few or many, or leave the size out.

TRBV29-1	-	TRBJ2-7	few	CSVGASGTKLRSYEQYF	TGCAGCGTTGGAGCCTCCGGGACAAAGTTACGGTCCTACGAGCAGTACTTC
TRBV30	-	TRBJ2-7	few	CAWSVIRQGAGRSPYEQYF	TGTGCCTGGAGTGTCATTAGGCAGGGCGCAGGACGGAGCCCCTACGAGCAGTACTTC
TRBV7-9	-	TRBJ2-7	few	CASSLRQASEQYF	TGTGCCAGCAGCTTAAGGCAGGCCTCCGAGCAGTACTTC
TRBV11-2	TRBD1	TRBJ1-5	-	CASSLGGQGYQPQHF	TGTGCCAGCAGCTTAGGGGGACAGGGGTATCAGCCCCAGCATTTT
TRBV9	TRBD1	TRBJ1-2	-	CASSEDAGGRRGYTF	TGTGCCAGCAGCGAGGATGCAGGGGGCCGACGGGGCTACACCTTC
TRBV13	-	TRBJ1-1	-	CASSSSGGVSTEAFF	TGTGCCAGCAGCTCCTCCGGGGGGGTGAGTACTGAAGCTTTCTTT
TRBV2	-	TRBJ1-5	-	CASSEILGGAQPQHF	TGTGCCAGCAGTGAAATTCTGGGGGGAGCTCAGCCCCAGCATTTT
TRBV28	TRBD2	TRBJ2-5	-	CASSLGRVETQYF	TGTGCCAGCAGTTTAGGGAGGGTCGAGACCCAGTACTTC
TRBV7-2	-	TRBJ2-1	few	CASSSREVMNNEQFF	TGTGCCAGCAGCTCCCGAGAAGTGATGAACAATGAGCAGTTCTTC
TRBV28	-	TRBJ2-4	-	CASSFSRTVAKNIQYF	TGTGCCAGCAGTTTCTCCCGGACAGTAGCCAAAAACATTCAGTACTTC
TRBV18	TRBD2	TRBJ2-1	few	CASSLLTSGSYNEQFF	TGTGCCAGCTCACTCTTAACTAGCGGGAGCTACAATGAGCAGTTCTTC
TRBV25-1	TRBD1	TRBJ2-7	-	CASSEGQGIYEQYF	TGTGCCAGCAGTGAAGGACAGGGGATATACGAGCAGTACTTC
TRBV18	-	TRBJ1-3	-	CASLPDIINTIYF	TGTGCCAGCTTACCGGACATAATAAACACCATATATTTT
TRBV5-1	-	TRBJ1-2	few	CASSLETDYGYTF	TGCGCCAGCAGCTTGGAGACTGACTATGGCTACACCTTC
TRBV5-4	TRBD1	TRBJ2-3	few	CASSSGQAADTQYF	TGTGCCAGCAGTTCCGGACAGGCAGCGGATACGCAGTATTTT
TRBV9	TRBD2	TRBJ2-7	few	CASSVAGLAGFYEQYF	TGTGCCAGCAGCGTAGCTGGACTAGCGGGGTTCTACGAGCAGTACTTC
TRBV5-1	TRBD1	TRBJ2-1	few	CASSFTGERSAEQFF	TGCGCCAGCAGCTTTACAGGGGAACGTTCTGCTGAGCAGTTCTTC
TRBV28	TRBD2	TRBJ2-7	few	CASSSGTSGSYEQYF	TGTGCCAGCAGTAGCGGGACTAGCGGCTCCTACGAGCAGTACTTC
TRBV19	-	TRBJ1-5	-	CASSWGVRNQPQHF	TGTGCCAGTAGTTGGGGGGTCCGCAATCAGCCCCAGCATTTT
TRBV30	-	TRBJ2-1	-	CAWSSGEQFF	TGTGCCTGGAGTAGCGGAGAGCAGTTCTTC
TRBV7-2	TRBD2	TRBJ2-1	-	CASSAAGTTQFF	TGTGCCAGCAGCGCAGCCGGGACTACACAGTTCTTC
TRBV4-3	-	TRBJ1-2	-	CASSQEPRTTRANYGYTF	TGCGCCAGCAGCCAAGAGCCCCGGACTACTCGAGCTAACTATGGCTACACCTTC
TRBV13	-	TRBJ2-3	few	CASRLPAGNTQYF	TGTGCCAGCAGGCTACCGGCCGGGAATACGCAGTATTTT
TRBV18	-	TRBJ1-1	few	CASSPTTANTEAFF	TGTGCCAGCTCACCGACAACTGCGAACACTGAAGCTTTCTTT
TRBV4-2	-	TRBJ2-4	few	CASSQEVSGPTKNIQYF	TGTGCCAGCAGCCAAGAAGTCTCAGGCCCGACCAAAAACATTCAGTACTTC
TRBV27	TRBD1	TRBJ2-2	-	CASSTNRGHTGELFF	TGTGCCAGCAGTACAAACAGGGGTCACACCGGGGAGCTGTTTTTT
TRBV29-1	TRBD1	TRBJ2-1	few	CSVVGWDRGYNEQFF	TGCAGCGTTGTGGGGTGGGACAGGGGTTACAATGAGCAGTTCTTC
TRBV5-6	TRBD1	TRBJ2-7	-	CASSLGQGSYEQYF	TGTGCCAGCAGCCTGGGACAGGGGTCCTACGAGCAGTACTTC